The clone carrying this T cell receptor (beta chain) was seen only a few times. Its specificity is not known. The data derive from a study of cytomegalovirus exposure and HLA in healthy donors. The study's findings and limits: In vitro testing confirmed a few CMV-associated chains as specific for CMV antigens.

Primers included in the PCR were 60 Vbeta and 13 Jbeta primers. Assay: immunoSEQ multiplex PCR; the TCRdb copy retains only in-frame clones and omits some. The sample contains 180,000 or so clones, 8.5% to 10% of which appear only once. Germline V lookup: CDR1 MNHNS, CDR2 SASEGT. Trimming pared 11 bases from V and 0 bases from J, leaving 14 bases between. The CDR3 totals 13 residues. The rearrangement uses TRBV6-1 and TRBJ2-7; possible D gene TRBD1, 5 bases. The TCR originated in a woman younger than 45 in good health and CMV-seropositive. The sequencing input was PBMCs. This CDR3 reads CALGQGYSYEQYF. DNA for the CDR3: TGTGCCCTGGGGCAGGGCTACTCCTACGAGCAGTACTTC.